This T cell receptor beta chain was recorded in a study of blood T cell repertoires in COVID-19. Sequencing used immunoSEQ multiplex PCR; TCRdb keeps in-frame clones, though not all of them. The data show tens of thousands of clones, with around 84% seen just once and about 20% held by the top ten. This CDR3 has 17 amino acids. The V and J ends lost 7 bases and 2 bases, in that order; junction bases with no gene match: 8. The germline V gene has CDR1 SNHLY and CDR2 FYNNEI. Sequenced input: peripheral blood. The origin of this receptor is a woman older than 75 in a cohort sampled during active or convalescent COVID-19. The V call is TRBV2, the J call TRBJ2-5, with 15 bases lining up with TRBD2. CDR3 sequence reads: CASKPGLAGGGQETQYF. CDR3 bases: TGTGCCAGCAAACCGGGACTAGCGGGAGGAGGACAAGAGACCCAGTACTTC.